These 32 T cell receptor beta chains share one sample of origin, sequenced in a study of beta chain features in type 1 diabetes. Expressed TCRB transcripts were sequenced because the isolated RNA had all been reverse transcribed beforehand. Method: immunoSEQ multiplex PCR; TCRdb's copy keeps in-frame clones and lacks some. The sample holds hundreds of thousands of clones, about 10% seen once. The sequencing sample was made of naive CD4+ T cells from blood. The receptor source for this set is a woman in her twenties or thirties in good health.

The gene calls are TRBV28 and TRBJ2-2, with a possible D match to TRBD2 (7 bases). This CDR3 is built from 14 residues. V was pared by 3 bases and J by 7 bases, with 12 bases between. Germline CDR1 MDHEN, CDR2 SYDVKM. CDR3 bases: TGTGCCAGCAGTTTGGCGGGGGCTGGCGGGGAGCTGTTTTTT. It codes for CASSLAGAGGELFF. Based on the CDR3 plus reference TRBV28 and TRBJ2-2, the full variable domain is DVKVTQSSRYLVKRTGEKVFLECVQDMDHENMFWYRQDPGLGLRLIYFSYDVKMKEKGDIPEGYSVSREKKERFSLILESASTNQTSMYLCASSLAGAGGELFFGEGSRLTVL.

The sample holds a few counts of this clone. The chain couples TRBV10-3 to TRBJ2-5; 9 bases agree with TRBD1. The CDR3 loop spans 15 amino acids. With V trimmed by 6 bases and J by 1 base, 6 bases remained unmatched. The V gene's germline CDR1 is ENHRY and CDR2 SYGVKD. In DNA, the CDR3 is TGTGCCATCAGCCTGGGACAGGGTTTCCAAGAGACCCAGTACTTC. It yields the protein CAISLGQGFQETQYF.

This clone was seen only a few times. The V call is TRBV14, the J call TRBJ2-1; 10 bases align to TRBD2. This CDR3 is 17 amino acids long. V lost 1 base, J lost 3 bases, and 6 bases stayed unmatched. CDR1 is SGHDN and CDR2 is FVKESK in the germline V gene. The CDR3 spells CASSQGSGLAFYNEQFF. The CDR3, as DNA: TGTGCCAGCAGCCAAGGGTCGGGACTAGCGTTCTACAATGAGCAGTTCTTC.

This clone was seen more than once but under ten times. The V call is TRBV18, the J call TRBJ2-5; 7 bases agree with TRBD1. Germline V gene lookup returns CDR1 KGHSH and CDR2 LQKENI. The CDR3 is 14 amino acids. The V segment lost 2 bases and the J segment 7 bases; nucleotides outside the gene matches: 7. CDR3 loop: CASSPWRQGSTQYF. The CDR3, as DNA: TGTGCCAGCTCACCATGGCGACAGGGATCGACCCAGTACTTC.

This clone showed up just a few times. The V call is TRBV5-6, the J call TRBJ2-7; TRBD2 matches at 9 bases. The V gene's germline CDR1 is SGHDT and CDR2 YYEEEE. The CDR3 extends over 16 amino acids. The trim removed 2 bases at V and 3 bases at J, leaving 9 bases unmatched. In nucleotides, the CDR3 is TGTGCCAGCAGCTTTCTTGGTAGCGGGAGTTTCTACGAGCAGTACTTC. It codes for CASSFLGSGSFYEQYF.

The rearrangement links TRBV28 to TRBJ1-2, with 10 nucleotides matching TRBD1. This CDR3 contains 14 residues. V gave up 2 bases and J gave up 6 bases; unmatched junction bases: 3. Germline CDR1 reads MDHEN; CDR2 reads SYDVKM. The CDR3 loop reads CASSLGTGVHGYTF. Here the CDR3 DNA reads TGTGCCAGCAGTTTAGGGACAGGGGTCCATGGCTACACCTTC.

This clone was counted a few times. The gene calls are TRBV19 and TRBJ2-5, with 14 bases matching TRBD2. The CDR3 loop spans 16 amino acids. Germline V gives CDR1 LNHDA, CDR2 SQIVND (reference sequence). The junction had 10 bases not matched to a gene; V was cut back by 4 bases and J by 9 bases. Written as DNA, the CDR3 is TGTGCCAGTAGTACAGGAGGACTAGCGGGAGGCAGGGCCCAGTACTTC. This encodes CASSTGGLAGGRAQYF.

This clone has only a few counts. The V and J genes are TRBV7-9 and TRBJ1-5; D perhaps matches TRBD1 (6 bases). The V and J ends lost 5 bases and 7 bases respectively, with 15 bases between them. The CDR3 is 14 residues long. Germline V gene lookup returns CDR1 SEHNR and CDR2 FQNEAQ (reference sequence). The CDR3 DNA reads TGTGCCAGCAGCATACAGGGAGCAGGGCAGCCCCAGCATTTT. The encoded protein is CASSIQGAGQPQHF.

CDR3 DNA sequence: TGTGCCAGCAGCGCGGACAGGTTGGGCAATCAGCCCCAGCATTTT. This translates into CASSADRLGNQPQHF. The chain couples TRBV7-2 to TRBJ1-5; 7 bases agree with TRBD1. V dropped 5 bases and J dropped 2; count of bases not matched to a gene: 6. Germline-derived CDR1 and CDR2 are SGHTA and FQGNSA. This CDR3 has 15 residues.

The chain is built from TRBV27 and TRBJ1-2; 8 bases match TRBD1. Germline-derived CDR1 and CDR2 are MNHEY and SMNVEV (reference sequence). CDR3 length equals 12 residues. V dropped 6 bases and J dropped 4; count of bases not matched to a gene: 1. The CDR3 DNA is TGTGCCAGCAGAACAGGGGGCTATGGCTACACCTTC. It specifies CASRTGGYGYTF.

This clone was seen a few times. The genes are TRBV18 and TRBJ2-1; 8 bases align to TRBD2. The V segment lost 0 bases and the J segment 10 bases; nucleotides outside the gene matches: 8. From germline, CDR1 is KGHSH and CDR2 LQKENI. The CDR3 runs to 15 residues. CDR3 protein: CASSPPTSGGVEQFF. The DNA of the CDR3 is TGTGCCAGCTCACCACCTACTAGCGGCGGGGTCGAGCAGTTCTTC.

The chain uses TRBV7-2 and TRBJ1-3; D is possibly TRBD1 (5 bases). There are 15 residues in the CDR3. CDR1 and CDR2 (germline): SGHTA, FQGNSA. V was cut by 2 bases and J by 3 bases, with 11 bases left in between. CDR3 loop: CASSLLWQGGNTIYF. The CDR3, as DNA: TGTGCCAGCAGCTTATTGTGGCAGGGTGGAAACACCATATATTTT.

This clone was recorded a few times. Compared with germline, one end of the junction differs, possibly owing to a read error. The genes are TRBV20-1 and TRBJ2-7; 8 bases match TRBD2. The CDR3 spans 11 residues. Germline assignment: CDR1 DFQATT and CDR2 SNEGSKA (reference sequence). In DNA, the CDR3 is TGTGCCCTAGCGGGTTCCTACGAGCAGTACTTC. It specifies CALAGSYEQYF.

This chain uses TRBV29-1 with TRBJ2-6; D is undetermined. Germline CDR1 and CDR2: SQVTM and ANQGSEA. V gave up 5 bases and J gave up 0 bases, with 5 bases separating them. The length of the CDR3 is 13 residues. The CDR3 DNA reads as TGCAGCGTTATAGTCTCTGGGGCCAACGTCCTGACTTTC. Encoded protein: CSVIVSGANVLTF.

In this sample, this clone turned up a few times. The chain links TRBV28 to TRBJ2-2, with unresolved D. Trimming left V 1 base short and J 3 bases short, with 3 bases between. The CDR3 length is 13 residues. Germline V gives CDR1 MDHEN, CDR2 SYDVKM. The CDR3 is CASSLSDTGELFF. Here the CDR3 DNA reads TGTGCCAGCAGTTTATCCGACACCGGGGAGCTGTTTTTT.

The chain uses TRBV28 and TRBJ2-2; 8 positions match TRBD1. Trimming took 6 bases from V and 6 from J; bases not matched to a gene: 3. The germline V gene has CDR1 MDHEN and CDR2 SYDVKM. The CDR3 loop spans 13 amino acids. Here the CDR3 reads CASSLQGAGELFF. The DNA for the CDR3 is TGTGCCAGCAGCCTACAGGGGGCCGGGGAGCTGTTTTTT.

The chain employs TRBV10-3 and TRBJ1-5, with D tentatively TRBD1 (5 bases). Trimming pared 2 bases from V and 4 bases from J, leaving 9 bases between. The CDR3 has 14 amino acids. CDR1 and CDR2 (germline): ENHRY, SYGVKD. The CDR3 DNA is TGTGCCATCAGTGAGCAGGCAGGGAATCAGCCCCAGCATTTT. Translating gives CAISEQAGNQPQHF.

The V and J genes are TRBV25-1 and TRBJ2-1, with 13 bases lining up with TRBD2. The germline V gene has CDR1 MGHDK and CDR2 SYGVNS. J gave up 9 bases and V 2 bases, and 7 bases lay outside the gene matches. There are 16 residues in the CDR3. CDR3 nucleotides: TGTGCCAGCAGTGAAACTAGCGGGAGGGTCTTGGGTGAGCAGTTCTTC. This gives the protein CASSETSGRVLGEQFF.

The chain links TRBV18 to TRBJ1-2, with a weak D call TRBD1 (6 bases). The CDR3 runs 16 residues. The V gene's germline CDR1 is KGHSH and CDR2 LQKENI. V lost 1 base, J lost 0 bases, and 12 bases lay in between. In DNA form, the CDR3 reads TGTGCCAGCTCACCACAGCCCCGGGACACTAACTATGGCTACACCTTC. It yields the protein CASSPQPRDTNYGYTF.

This chain uses TRBV30 with TRBJ1-4; TRBD1 might be the D (6 bases). Trimming pared 6 bases from V and 5 bases from J, leaving 13 bases between. The CDR3 has 13 residues. Germline CDR1 GTSNPN, CDR2 SVGIG (reference sequence). CDR3 nucleotide sequence: TGTGCCTGTCCGGGGGGGGCGAATGAAAAACTGTTTTTT. It translates to CACPGGANEKLFF.

The sample holds a few counts of this clone. The chain carries TRBV10-3 and TRBJ2-7, with TRBD1 matching over 9 bases. In germline, CDR1 is ENHRY, CDR2 SYGVKD. Trimming cost V 6 bases and J 5 bases; bases outside gene matches: 8. This CDR3 has 14 residues. The CDR3 loop reads CAIRRQGVGHEQYF. In DNA, the CDR3 is TGTGCCATCAGGAGACAGGGGGTGGGGCACGAGCAGTACTTC.

This chain joins TRBV7-3 and TRBJ2-5; 7 bases fit TRBD1. Trimming at V came to 0 bases and at J to 5 bases, leaving 3 bases not matched to a gene. This CDR3 is 14 amino acids long. From germline, CDR1 is SGHTA and CDR2 FQGTGA. CDR3 nucleotides: TGTGCCAGCAGCTTAACTGGCAGGGGGGAGACCCAGTACTTC. It encodes CASSLTGRGETQYF.

This clone came up a few times. The chain is built from TRBV2 and TRBJ2-3; D possibly corresponds to TRBD2 (5 bases). Germline V gene data show CDR1 as SNHLY and CDR2 as FYNNEI. Trimming pared 0 bases from V and 0 bases from J, leaving 13 bases between. The CDR3 runs 17 residues. The CDR3 nucleotides read TGTGCCAGCAGTGAAGCGCTTCGGGGAAGGAGCACAGATACGCAGTATTTT. Translation: CASSEALRGRSTDTQYF. The complete variable domain, with remaining parts taken from reference TRBV2 and TRBJ2-3, reads EPEVTQTPSHQVTQMGQEVILRCVPISNHLYFYWYRQILGQKVEFLVSFYNNEISEKSEIFDDQFSVERPDGSNFTLKIRSTKLEDSAMYFCASSEALRGRSTDTQYFGPGTRLTVL.

This sequence joins TRBV29-1 and TRBJ2-1; D perhaps matches TRBD2 (6 bases). Trimming took 3 bases from V and 8 from J, leaving 14 bases between them. Germline-derived CDR1 and CDR2 are SQVTM and ANQGSEA. The CDR3 is 13 amino acids. The CDR3 loop is CSVDDGRGYEQFF. The CDR3 region has the DNA TGCAGCGTTGATGACGGGAGAGGGTATGAGCAGTTCTTC.

This CDR3 is CASSSRTSGYSYEQYF. The CDR3 DNA reads as TGTGCCAGCAGTTCCCGGACTAGCGGGTACTCCTACGAGCAGTACTTC. V is TRBV27 and J is TRBJ2-7; 11 bases are a match to TRBD2. The V and J ends lost 4 bases and 0 bases, in that order; junction bases with no gene match: 5. Germline V lookup: CDR1 MNHEY, CDR2 SMNVEV (reference sequence). CDR3 length: 16 amino acids.

The chain carries TRBV11-1 and TRBJ2-1; unclear D gene. The CDR3 consists of 14 residues. Germline V gives CDR1 SGHAT, CDR2 FQDESV (reference sequence). V was cut by 6 bases and J by 7 bases, with 16 bases left in between. Here the CDR3 reads CASSTFSSENEQFF. The CDR3, as DNA: TGTGCCAGCAGTACTTTCTCGAGCGAAAATGAGCAGTTCTTC. Looking up the rest from reference TRBV11-1 and TRBJ2-1 gives the full variable domain: EAEVAQSPRYKITEKSQAVAFWCDPISGHATLYWYRQILGQGPELLVQFQDESVVDDSQLPKDRFSAERLKGVDSTLKIQPAELGDSAMYLCASSTFSSENEQFFGPGTRLTVL.

This clone was observed a few times. The chain uses TRBV2 and TRBJ2-7; 7 bases line up with TRBD1. The length of the CDR3 is 13 residues. From germline, CDR1 is SNHLY and CDR2 FYNNEI. J was trimmed by 3 bases and V by 6 bases; bases with no gene match: 5. CDR3 in DNA: TGTGCCAGCAGGTGGGACAGACGCTACGAGCAGTACTTC. Translation gives CASRWDRRYEQYF.

This chain links TRBV7-9 with TRBJ2-7; 8 bases fit TRBD2. CDR1 is SEHNR and CDR2 is FQNEAQ in the germline V gene (reference sequence). The V segment lost 5 bases and the J segment 8 bases; nucleotides outside the gene matches: 20. The CDR3 totals 17 residues. This CDR3 reads CASSPRDGSGSHPKQYF. DNA of the CDR3: TGTGCCAGCAGCCCCCGGGACGGGAGCGGGAGCCACCCCAAGCAGTACTTC.

V gene TRBV5-4 combines with J gene TRBJ2-6, with a weak D call TRBD1 (5 bases). Germline CDR1 reads SGHNT; CDR2 reads YYREEE (reference sequence). Trimming removed 0 bases from V and 2 bases from J, with 12 bases in between. This CDR3 contains 17 residues. The CDR3 region has the DNA TGTGCCAGCAGCTTGGGGGGCCCAGGAGCTGGGGCCAACGTCCTGACTTTC. It encodes CASSLGGPGAGANVLTF.

This clone has just a few counts. This chain connects TRBV4-2 to TRBJ2-1; 10 positions agree with TRBD2. The V and J ends lost 4 bases and 4 bases, in that order; junction bases with no gene match: 4. CDR1 is LGHNA, CDR2 YNFKEQ, per germline. The CDR3 covers 15 residues. CDR3 coding DNA: TGTGCCAGCAGCCCAGGACTAGCGGCTTACAATGAGCAGTTCTTC. Translated: CASSPGLAAYNEQFF.

The gene calls are TRBV14 and TRBJ2-6; D is possibly TRBD1 (6 bases). With 3 bases removed from V and 0 bases from J, the gap between germline ends came to 18 bases. The CDR3 totals 19 residues. Per the germline V gene, CDR1 is SGHDN and CDR2 is FVKESK. The CDR3 DNA reads TGTGCCAGCAGCCACTTACCTAAGACAGGCCTCTCTGGGGCCAACGTCCTGACTTTC. Translated, it gives CASSHLPKTGLSGANVLTF.

Here the CDR3 DNA reads TGTGCCTGGAATCTACAGGGAGTTGGGCAGTACTTC. It translates to CAWNLQGVGQYF. V is TRBV30 and J is TRBJ2-5; maybe TRBD1 (6 bases). V was clipped by 4 bases and J by 11 bases, with 17 bases between them. Germline V CDR1 and CDR2: GTSNPN, SVGIG (reference sequence). This CDR3 is built from 12 residues.